This TCR beta chain was documented in a study of technical replicates of blood from a handful of donors. Sequencing used immunoSEQ multiplex PCR; TCRdb keeps in-frame clones, though not all of them. The repertoire holds tens of thousands of clones, roughly 98% seen once, with 0.12% to 0.15% in the top ten. The sequence derives from a human donor in good health. Sequenced material: T cells isolated from PBMCs.

CDR3 sequence: CASSITVNTEAFF. DNA of the CDR3: TGTGCCAGCAGCATAACGGTGAACACTGAAGCTTTCTTT. The J gene is TRBJ1-1, the V gene TRBV11-3; D call uncertain. The V gene's germline CDR1 is SGHNT and CDR2 YENEEA. V lost 5 bases and J lost 0, with 7 bases in between. The CDR3 covers 13 residues.